This T cell receptor beta chain comes out of a study of T cell repertoires in cytomegalovirus infection. Germline V CDR1 and CDR2: MNHEY, SMNVEV (reference sequence). V lost 2 bases and J 7 bases, leaving 9 bases between the germline ends. CDR3 size: 14 residues. With respect to this clonotype: As yet, its antigen is unknown.

TCRdb redid the calling of the reads with MiXCR, one entry per CDR3 protein. The sample yields around 500,000 distinct CDR3 sequences, about 42% seen once. The chain joins TRBV27 to TRBJ1-6, with D possibly matching TRBD1 (6 bases). This specimen consisted of cultured PBMCs, obtained from culture after CMV antigen stimulation. The origin of this receptor is a human donor in good health (CMV status not recorded). Some clones in this sample may be carry-over from other donors' samples. This CDR3 is CASSLTGQNSPLHF. Written as DNA, the CDR3 is TGTGCCAGCAGTTTAACAGGACAGAATTCACCCCTCCACTTT.